This entry is about one T cell receptor (beta chain). These data belong to a study of Graves' ophthalmopathy and Graves' hyperthyroidism. Ophthalmopathic donors had moderate-to-severe activity, CAS ≥3 and NOSPECS ≥4, with disease that had lasted under 3 months. Orbital computed tomography and thyroid ultrasound, along with TRAb, serum thyroxine and clinical symptoms, underpinned diagnosis. TCR beta CDR3 regions were amplified from RNA transcripts. Second-round multiplex PCR came after first-round RT-PCR with HTBI primers. MiXCR, applied by TCRdb to the multiplex PCR reads, yields one record per CDR3 protein. The sample has 200,000 to 250,000 distinct CDR3 sequences; 45% are singletons. V shed 1 base and J 0 bases; nucleotides not matched to a gene: 7. There are 16 residues in the CDR3.

Sequencing input: peripheral blood. The chain joins TRBV5-7 to TRBJ2-7, with 7 bases fitting TRBD1. TRBV5-7 falls under the ORF class, with uncertain function. The sequence was obtained from an adult man with Graves' ophthalmopathy. Written as DNA, the CDR3 is TGTGCCAGCAGCTTGATCCGGGACAGCCACTCCTACGAGCAGTACTTC. As protein: CASSLIRDSHSYEQYF.